These T cell receptor beta chains were read from a single sample in a study of cytomegalovirus exposure and HLA in healthy donors. Profiling relied on immunoSEQ multiplex PCR, and the TCRdb table lists in-frame clones only, not all of them. In the table there are about 120,000 clones, roughly 84% of which are singletons. Specimen: PBMCs. Receptors originate from a woman aged 25 to 45 in good health and CMV-seronegative. CDR3s include the opening cysteine and the closing phenylalanine or tryptophan. The D gene is left open where the match is weak. Size is omitted from some rows. Given values are once, few, many or a class for expanded clones.

CDR3aa,CDR3nt,j_gene,v_gene,abundance,d_gene
CASTGGSTRPRNSPLHF,TGTGCCAGTACGGGGGGCAGTACCAGACCCCGTAATTCACCCCTCCACTTT,TRBJ1-6,TRBV19,-,-
CASSQDRGPYNEQFF,TGTGCCAGCAGCCAAGATAGGGGGCCCTACAATGAGCAGTTCTTC,TRBJ2-1,TRBV7-2,-,TRBD1
CASSLESRVWGYTF,TGTGCCAGCTCACTAGAATCCAGGGTGTGGGGCTACACCTTC,TRBJ1-2,TRBV18,-,-
CASSPGQVFSPLHF,TGTGCCAGCAGCCCTGGACAGGTTTTTTCACCCCTCCACTTT,TRBJ1-6,TRBV7-9,few,TRBD1
CASSPAGATNEKLFF,TGCGCCAGCAGCCCCGCAGGGGCAACTAATGAAAAACTGTTTTTT,TRBJ1-4,TRBV5-1,-,-
CASSKKAPSGDSYEQYF,TGCGCCAGCAGCAAAAAAGCTCCTAGCGGGGACTCCTACGAGCAGTACTTC,TRBJ2-7,TRBV4-1,-,TRBD2
CASSSTTGSSYEQYF,TGTGCCAGCAGTTCCACGACAGGGTCCTCCTACGAGCAGTACTTC,TRBJ2-7,TRBV2,few,TRBD1
CASSLASGTTNNEQFF,TGTGCCAGCAGCTTAGCTTCAGGGACTACCAACAATGAGCAGTTCTTC,TRBJ2-1,TRBV7-2,-,TRBD2
CATSSLGGGLNNEQFF,TGTGCCACCAGCAGCCTAGGCGGGGGTCTCAACAATGAGCAGTTCTTC,TRBJ2-1,TRBV15,-,TRBD2
CASSPGTGDYGYTF,TGTGCCAGTAGTCCCGGGACAGGGGACTATGGCTACACCTTC,TRBJ1-2,TRBV19,once,TRBD1
CASSQVGLEDEKLFF,TGCGCCAGCAGCCAAGTGGGGTTGGAGGATGAAAAACTGTTTTTT,TRBJ1-4,TRBV4-1,-,-
CASSGTGGLNTEAFF,TGCGCCAGCAGTGGGACAGGGGGGTTGAACACTGAAGCTTTCTTT,TRBJ1-1,TRBV10-2,-,TRBD1
CASSFLRTGKDEKLFF,TGTGCCAGCAGTTTCCTCAGGACAGGGAAGGATGAAAAACTGTTTTTT,TRBJ1-4,TRBV6-5,-,TRBD1
CASSLGPLEGYTF,TGTGCCAGCAGCCTGGGCCCTCTCGAGGGCTACACCTTC,TRBJ1-2,TRBV7-9,once,-
CASVQGTVVSTAQHF,TGTGCCAGCGTTCAGGGGACGGTTGTTTCAACAGCCCAGCATTTT,TRBJ1-5,TRBV6-1,-,-
CASTLWGGQSPLHF,TGTGCCAGCACTCTATGGGGGGGACAATCACCCCTCCACTTT,TRBJ1-6,TRBV6-5,few,-
CASSNDRAPMANYGYTF,TGTGCCAGCAGCAACGACAGGGCTCCTATGGCTAACTATGGCTACACCTTC,TRBJ1-2,TRBV11-3,few,TRBD1
CASSEEGLPTYEQYF,TGTGCCAGCAGTGAAGAGGGACTACCCACCTACGAGCAGTACTTC,TRBJ2-7,TRBV2,few,TRBD2
CSVESRVSNTIYF,TGCAGCGTTGAATCCCGAGTTTCAAACACCATATATTTT,TRBJ1-3,TRBV29-1,once,-
CAGGTGSSPLHF,TGTGCCGGTGGGACAGGGTCCTCACCCCTCCACTTT,TRBJ1-6,TRBV7-2,-,TRBD1
CASSPDRETGYTF,TGTGCCAGCAGCCCGGACAGGGAGACTGGCTACACCTTC,TRBJ1-2,TRBV7-2,once,TRBD1
CASSEAPGQEAFF,TGTGCCAGCAGTGAAGCGCCGGGACAGGAAGCTTTCTTT,TRBJ1-1,TRBV2,-,TRBD1
CASSFQGAMDEQFF,TGTGCCAGCAGCTTTCAGGGGGCAATGGATGAGCAGTTCTTC,TRBJ2-1,TRBV11-1,many,TRBD1
CASILGTAFNTGELFF,TGTGCCAGCATCTTAGGGACAGCCTTTAACACCGGGGAGCTGTTTTTT,TRBJ2-2,TRBV5-6,-,TRBD1
CASRETGNYGYTF,TGTGCCAGCAGAGAGACAGGGAACTATGGCTACACCTTC,TRBJ1-2,TRBV6-6,few,TRBD1
CASSTQTGTGSYNEQFF,TGTGCCAGTAGTACCCAGACAGGGACGGGGTCCTACAATGAGCAGTTCTTC,TRBJ2-1,TRBV19,-,TRBD1
CAISEGGQGIGELFF,TGTGCCATCAGTGAAGGGGGACAGGGTATCGGGGAGCTGTTTTTT,TRBJ2-2,TRBV10-3,-,TRBD1
CASSQSQGTIATQYF,TGTGCCAGCAGCCAATCACAGGGGACGATCGCGACCCAGTACTTC,TRBJ2-5,TRBV7-9,-,TRBD1
CASSYLVGQGTDTQYF,TGTGCCAGCAGCTACCTCGTGGGACAGGGCACAGATACGCAGTATTTT,TRBJ2-3,TRBV7-9,-,TRBD1
CASSPDSILTDTQYF,TGTGCCAGCAGTCCAGATTCGATTCTCACAGATACGCAGTATTTT,TRBJ2-3,TRBV27,-,-
CASPPRGAVNTEAFF,TGTGCCAGCCCTCCCAGGGGGGCGGTGAACACTGAAGCTTTCTTT,TRBJ1-1,TRBV27,-,TRBD1
CATEKCEQFF,TGCGCCACCGAGAAATGTGAGCAGTTCTTC,TRBJ2-1,TRBV5-1,-,-
CASRSSGGYQETQYF,TGTGCCAGTAGATCTAGCGGGGGCTACCAAGAGACCCAGTACTTC,TRBJ2-5,TRBV19,-,TRBD2
CASSLFPGTGRNTEAFF,TGTGCCAGTAGCCTTTTCCCAGGGACAGGGCGGAACACTGAAGCTTTCTTT,TRBJ1-1,TRBV19,-,TRBD1
CASSPWAGGPGEQFF,TGTGCCAGCAGCCCCTGGGCGGGGGGCCCGGGTGAGCAGTTCTTC,TRBJ2-1,TRBV27,-,TRBD2
CASSPRTSGLLGETQYF,TGTGCCAGCAGCCCCAGGACTAGCGGGCTACTAGGGGAGACCCAGTACTTC,TRBJ2-5,TRBV11-2,-,TRBD2
CATADTYEQYF,TGTGCCACCGCAGACACCTACGAGCAGTACTTC,TRBJ2-7,TRBV2,-,-
CASSPRETPVNTEAFF,TGTGCCAGCAGCCCCCGGGAGACACCGGTGAACACTGAAGCTTTCTTT,TRBJ1-1,TRBV5-5,-,-
CASSFQGSISYNEQFF,TGTGCCAGCAGCTTTCAGGGGTCTATCTCCTACAATGAGCAGTTCTTC,TRBJ2-1,TRBV27,-,-
CASRKQAINYGYTF,TGTGCCAGCAGAAAACAGGCGATTAACTATGGCTACACCTTC,TRBJ1-2,TRBV27,-,-
CASSRGVYGYTF,TGTGCCAGCAGTCGGGGGGTCTATGGCTACACCTTC,TRBJ1-2,TRBV9,-,-